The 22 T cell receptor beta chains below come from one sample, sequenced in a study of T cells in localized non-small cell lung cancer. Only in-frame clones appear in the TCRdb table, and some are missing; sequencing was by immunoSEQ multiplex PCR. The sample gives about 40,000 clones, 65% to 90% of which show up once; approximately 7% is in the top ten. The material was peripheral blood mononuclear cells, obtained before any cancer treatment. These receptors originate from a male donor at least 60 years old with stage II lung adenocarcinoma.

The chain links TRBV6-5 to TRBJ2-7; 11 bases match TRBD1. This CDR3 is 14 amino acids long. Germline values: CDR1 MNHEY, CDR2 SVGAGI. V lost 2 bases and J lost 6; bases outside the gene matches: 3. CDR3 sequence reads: CASSYGQGAGEQYF. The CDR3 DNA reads TGTGCCAGCAGTTACGGACAGGGGGCGGGCGAGCAGTACTTC.

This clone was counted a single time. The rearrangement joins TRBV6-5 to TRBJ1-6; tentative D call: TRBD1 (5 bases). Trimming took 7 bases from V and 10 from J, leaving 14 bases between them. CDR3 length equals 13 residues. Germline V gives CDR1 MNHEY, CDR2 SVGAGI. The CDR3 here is CASTGGARSPLHF. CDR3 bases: TGTGCCAGCACCGGAGGGGCGCGGTCACCCCTCCACTTT.

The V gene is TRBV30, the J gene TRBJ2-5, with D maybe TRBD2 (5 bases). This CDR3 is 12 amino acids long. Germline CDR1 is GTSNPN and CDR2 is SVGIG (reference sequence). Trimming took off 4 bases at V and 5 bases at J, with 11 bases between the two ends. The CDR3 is CAWTVQRETQYF. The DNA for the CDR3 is TGTGCCTGGACAGTCCAGCGGGAGACCCAGTACTTC.

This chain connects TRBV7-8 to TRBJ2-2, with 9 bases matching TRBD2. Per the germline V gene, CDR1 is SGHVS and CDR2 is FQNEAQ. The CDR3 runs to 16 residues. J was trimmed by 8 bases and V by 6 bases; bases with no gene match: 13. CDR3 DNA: TGTGCCAGCAGTCCTAAGGCGGGAGGGGCGACGGGGGAGCTGTTTTTT. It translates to CASSPKAGGATGELFF.

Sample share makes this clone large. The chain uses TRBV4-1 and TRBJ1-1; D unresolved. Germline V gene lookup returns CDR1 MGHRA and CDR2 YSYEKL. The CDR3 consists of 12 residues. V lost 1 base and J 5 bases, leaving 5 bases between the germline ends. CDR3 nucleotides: TGCGCCAGCAGCCAAGTTAGTACTGAAGCTTTCTTT. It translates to CASSQVSTEAFF.

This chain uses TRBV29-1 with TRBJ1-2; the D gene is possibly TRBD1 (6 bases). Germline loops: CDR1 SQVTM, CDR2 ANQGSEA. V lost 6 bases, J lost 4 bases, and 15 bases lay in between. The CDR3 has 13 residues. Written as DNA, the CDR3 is TGCAGCGTCCGCCGGGGACAACTCTATGGCTACACCTTC. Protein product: CSVRRGQLYGYTF.

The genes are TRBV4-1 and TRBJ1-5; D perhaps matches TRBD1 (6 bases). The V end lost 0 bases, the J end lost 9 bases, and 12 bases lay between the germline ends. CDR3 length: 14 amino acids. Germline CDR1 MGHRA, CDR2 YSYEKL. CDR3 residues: CASSQEGARWPQHF. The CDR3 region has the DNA TGCGCCAGCAGCCAAGAGGGGGCTCGGTGGCCCCAGCATTTT.

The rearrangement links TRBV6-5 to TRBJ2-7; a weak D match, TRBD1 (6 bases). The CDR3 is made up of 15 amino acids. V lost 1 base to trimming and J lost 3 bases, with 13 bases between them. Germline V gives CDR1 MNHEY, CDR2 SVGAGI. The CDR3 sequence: CASSYLPGQSYEQYF. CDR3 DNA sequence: TGTGCCAGCAGTTACTTGCCGGGACAAAGCTACGAGCAGTACTTC.

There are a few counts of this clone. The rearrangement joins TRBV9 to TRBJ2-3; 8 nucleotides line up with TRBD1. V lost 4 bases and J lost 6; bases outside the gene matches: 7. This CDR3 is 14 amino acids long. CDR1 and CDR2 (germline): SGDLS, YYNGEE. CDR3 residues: CASSSQGAGDTQYF. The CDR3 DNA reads TGTGCCAGCAGCTCGCAGGGGGCGGGGGATACGCAGTATTTT. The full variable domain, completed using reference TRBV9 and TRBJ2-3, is DSGVTQTPKHLITATGQRVTLRCSPRSGDLSVYWYQQSLDQGLQFLIQYYNGEERAKGNILERFSAQQFPDLHSELNLSSLELGDSALYFCASSSQGAGDTQYFGPGTRLTVL.

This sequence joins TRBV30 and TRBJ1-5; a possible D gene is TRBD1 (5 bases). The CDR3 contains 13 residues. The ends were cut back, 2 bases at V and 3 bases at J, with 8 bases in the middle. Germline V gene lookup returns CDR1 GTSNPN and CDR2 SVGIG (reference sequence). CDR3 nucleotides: TGTGCCTGGAGTCCAGGGCACAATCAGCCCCAGCATTTT. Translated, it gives CAWSPGHNQPQHF.

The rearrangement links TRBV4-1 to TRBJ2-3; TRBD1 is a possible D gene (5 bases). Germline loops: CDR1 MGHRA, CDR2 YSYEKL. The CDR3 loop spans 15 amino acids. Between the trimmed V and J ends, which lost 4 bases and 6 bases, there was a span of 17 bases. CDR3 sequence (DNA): TGCGCCAGCAGCCCGTCAGGGTACAGTGGGGATACGCAGTATTTT. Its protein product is CASSPSGYSGDTQYF.

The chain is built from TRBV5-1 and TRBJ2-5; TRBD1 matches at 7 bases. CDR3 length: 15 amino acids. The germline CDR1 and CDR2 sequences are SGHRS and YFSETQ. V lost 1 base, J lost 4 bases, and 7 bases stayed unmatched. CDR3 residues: CASSLTGDEGETQYF. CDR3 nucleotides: TGCGCCAGCAGCTTGACAGGGGATGAAGGAGAGACCCAGTACTTC.

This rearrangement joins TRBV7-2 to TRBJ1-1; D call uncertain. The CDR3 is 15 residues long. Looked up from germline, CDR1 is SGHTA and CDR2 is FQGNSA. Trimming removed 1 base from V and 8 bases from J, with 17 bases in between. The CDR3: CASSLDGRERAEAFF. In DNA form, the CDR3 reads TGTGCCAGCAGCTTAGATGGAAGGGAGCGGGCAGAAGCTTTCTTT.

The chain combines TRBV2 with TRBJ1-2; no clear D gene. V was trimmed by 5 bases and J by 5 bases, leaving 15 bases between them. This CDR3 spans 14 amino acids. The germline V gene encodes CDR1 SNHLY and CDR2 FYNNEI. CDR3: CASSQTDLGYGYTF. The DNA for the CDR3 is TGTGCCAGCAGTCAGACGGACCTTGGATATGGCTACACCTTC.

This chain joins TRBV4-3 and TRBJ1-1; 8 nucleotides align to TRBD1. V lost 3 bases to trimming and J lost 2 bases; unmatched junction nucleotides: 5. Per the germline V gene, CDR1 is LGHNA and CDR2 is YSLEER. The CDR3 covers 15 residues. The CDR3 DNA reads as TGCGCCAGCAGCCAGAACACAGGGGGAAACACTGAAGCTTTCTTT. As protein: CASSQNTGGNTEAFF.

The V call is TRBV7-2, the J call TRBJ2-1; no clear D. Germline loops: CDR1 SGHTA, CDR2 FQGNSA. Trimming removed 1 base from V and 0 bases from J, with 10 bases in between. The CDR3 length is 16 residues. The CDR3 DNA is TGTGCCAGCAGCTTAGGGTTTTCTAGCTCCTACAATGAGCAGTTCTTC. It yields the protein CASSLGFSSSYNEQFF.

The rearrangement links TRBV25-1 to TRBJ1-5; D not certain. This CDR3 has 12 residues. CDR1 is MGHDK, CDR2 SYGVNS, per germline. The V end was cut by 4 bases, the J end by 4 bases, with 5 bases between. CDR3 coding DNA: TGTGCCAGCAGTGCTCCGAATCAGCCCCAGCATTTT. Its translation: CASSAPNQPQHF. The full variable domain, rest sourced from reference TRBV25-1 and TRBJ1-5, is EADIYQTPRYLVIGTGKKITLECSQTMGHDKMYWYQQDPGMELHLIHYSYGVNSTEKGDLSSESTVSRIRTEHFPLTLESARPSHTSQYLCASSAPNQPQHFGDGTRLSIL.

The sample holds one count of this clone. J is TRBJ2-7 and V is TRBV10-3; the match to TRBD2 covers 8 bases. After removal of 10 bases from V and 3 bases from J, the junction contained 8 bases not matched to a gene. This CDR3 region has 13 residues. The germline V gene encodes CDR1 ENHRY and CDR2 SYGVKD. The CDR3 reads CATREAGDYEQYF. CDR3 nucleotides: TGTGCCACCCGTGAAGCGGGGGACTACGAGCAGTACTTC.

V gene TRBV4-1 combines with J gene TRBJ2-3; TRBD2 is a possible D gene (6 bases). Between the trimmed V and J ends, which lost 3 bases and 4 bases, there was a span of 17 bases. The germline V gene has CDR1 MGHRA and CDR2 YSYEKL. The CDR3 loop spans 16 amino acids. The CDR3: CASSQARGGAADTQYF. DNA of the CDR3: TGCGCCAGCAGCCAGGCCCGGGGAGGCGCCGCAGATACGCAGTATTTT.

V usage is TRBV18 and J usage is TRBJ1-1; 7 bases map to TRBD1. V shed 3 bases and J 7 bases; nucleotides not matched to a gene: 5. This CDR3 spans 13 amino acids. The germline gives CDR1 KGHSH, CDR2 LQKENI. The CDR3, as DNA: TGTGCCAGCTCACCTAGGGGGCAGGATGAAGCTTTCTTT. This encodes CASSPRGQDEAFF. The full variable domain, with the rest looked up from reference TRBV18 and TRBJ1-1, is NAGVMQNPRHLVRRRGQEARLRCSPMKGHSHVYWYRQLPEEGLKFMVYLQKENIIDESGMPKERFSAEFPKEGPSILRIQQVVRGDSAAYFCASSPRGQDEAFFGQGTRLTVV.

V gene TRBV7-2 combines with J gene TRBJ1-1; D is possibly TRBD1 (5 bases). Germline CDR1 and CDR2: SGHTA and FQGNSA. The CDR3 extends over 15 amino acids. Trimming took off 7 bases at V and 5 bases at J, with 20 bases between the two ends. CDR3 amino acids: CASIFRGGLWTEAFF. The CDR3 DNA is TGTGCCAGCATCTTTCGGGGGGGGTTGTGGACTGAAGCTTTCTTT.

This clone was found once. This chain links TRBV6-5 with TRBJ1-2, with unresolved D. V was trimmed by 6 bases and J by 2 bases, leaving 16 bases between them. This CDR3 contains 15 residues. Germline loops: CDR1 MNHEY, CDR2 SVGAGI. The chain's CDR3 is CASRLDLAANYGYTF. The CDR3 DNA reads TGTGCCAGCAGACTTGACCTGGCCGCCAACTATGGCTACACCTTC.